This T cell receptor beta chain appears in the sequencing data of a study of blood T cell repertoires in COVID-19. Study as a whole: Some COVID-19 samples were acute and others convalescent; all came from the United States, Italy and Spain. T cells, B-cell-depleted T cells, or PBMCs supplied cDNA or gDNA.

Using immunoSEQ multiplex PCR, the repertoire was profiled, and TCRdb retains in-frame clones only, with some absent. The sample has about 47,000 clones, roughly 69% seen once. This clone was counted a single time. Sequences were obtained from peripheral blood. This receptor was taken from an elderly man with acute or convalescent COVID-19.

Here the CDR3 reads CASSTPRRSREGPNEQFF. The CDR3 DNA is TGTGCCAGCAGCACCCCCCGCCGGTCGCGGGAGGGCCCCAATGAGCAGTTCTTC. V and J are TRBV7-8 and TRBJ2-1; 9 nucleotides line up with TRBD2. This CDR3 has 18 amino acids. J gave up 6 bases and V 5 bases, and 17 bases lay outside the gene matches. Per the germline V gene, CDR1 is SGHVS and CDR2 is FQNEAQ.